This entry concerns a single T cell receptor beta chain. Under the authors' procedure: For nucleated cells, counts were estimated from reference gene primer amplification. The assay was immunoSEQ multiplex PCR, and TCRdb's table has in-frame clones only and misses some. V, J and clone size derive from that table, while D and trimming were established from the DNA sequence. Found here are about 350,000 clones, over 80% of them singletons; the top ten hold approximately 9.4%. This sample is drawn from a study of blood T cell repertoires in COVID-19. During active infection, Seattle patients enrolled and were then monitored through disease. Germline-derived CDR1 and CDR2 are SGDLS and YYNGEE. Trimming stripped 4 bases from V and 0 bases from J, with 11 bases between. The CDR3 is made up of 15 amino acids.

What was sequenced was peripheral blood. The clonotype comes from a man under 40 with COVID-19, enrolled during active disease. This chain connects TRBV9 to TRBJ2-1; tentatively, D is TRBD2 (5 bases). CDR3: CASSLIGSSYNEQFF. In nucleotides, the CDR3 is TGTGCCAGCAGCCTCATAGGGAGCTCCTACAATGAGCAGTTCTTC.